These 25 T cell receptor beta chains originate from one sample sequenced in a study of metastatic and nonmetastatic thyroid tumors. No patient received treatment before thyroid surgery. TCRdb re-called the PCR reads through MiXCR. The table shows tens of thousands of clones, with 16% occurring only once. Sequencing input: blood. These receptors were obtained from a female donor with papillary thyroid cancer or a benign thyroid nodule (not recorded which). Some clones in this sample may be carry-over from other donors' samples.

This clone turned up a few times. DNA of the CDR3: TGTGCCAGCAGTGTCGGGGACAGGTCCTACGAGCAGTACTTC. Amino acid sequence: CASSVGDRSYEQYF. The chain links TRBV2 to TRBJ2-7, with 8 bases identical to TRBD1. In germline, CDR1 is SNHLY, CDR2 FYNNEI. The ends lost 4 bases at V and 1 base at J; junction bases unmatched: 3. The CDR3 length is 14 residues.

In this sample, this clone is medium-sized (0.01 to 0.1%). V and J are TRBV12-3 or TRBV12-4 and TRBJ2-2, with D perhaps TRBD1 (5 bases). Trimming cost V 5 bases and J 7 bases, with 14 bases left between them. The CDR3 is 14 amino acids. The CDR3 region is CASSTEDTHGELFF. The CDR3 DNA reads TGTGCCAGCAGTACCGAGGACACACACGGGGAGCTGTTTTTT.

This clone was observed many times. The chain is built from TRBV24-1 and TRBJ2-5; tentatively, D is TRBD2 (6 bases). From germline, CDR1 is KGHDR and CDR2 SFDVKD. Trimming cost V 3 bases and J 4 bases, with 11 bases left between them. The CDR3 length is 14 residues. CDR3 residues: CATSDPGLLETQYF. The DNA for the CDR3 is TGTGCCACCAGTGATCCCGGACTATTAGAGACCCAGTACTTC.

Ten or more counts support this clone. The chain links TRBV7-8 to TRBJ1-4; D uncertain. The CDR3 contains 15 residues. Germline CDR1 is SGHVS and CDR2 is FQNEAQ. V was trimmed by 4 bases and J by 0 bases, leaving 9 bases between them. The CDR3 DNA follows: TGTGCCAGCAGCTCCGGAATAACAACTAATGAAAAACTGTTTTTT. It translates to CASSSGITTNEKLFF.

On this clone itself: The germline gene is not matched at one end of the junction; a read error may be the cause. The chain is built from TRBV5-1 and TRBJ2-2; D gene ambiguous. Germline values: CDR1 SGHRS, CDR2 YFSETQ. There are 14 residues in the CDR3. The CDR3 region has the DNA TGCGCCGGCAGCTTGTCTAGTAACACCGGGGAGCTGTTTTTT. Amino acid sequence: CAGSLSSNTGELFF.

The CDR3 reads CASSSEGGYTF. CDR3 DNA: TGTGCCAGCAGTTCGGAAGGAGGCTACACCTTC. The J gene is TRBJ1-2, the V gene TRBV6-2 or TRBV6-3, with D unresolved. V was clipped by 4 bases and J by 8 bases, with 8 bases between them. The germline V gene encodes CDR1 MNHEY and CDR2 SVGEGT. CDR3 length equals 11 residues.

This clone was seen many times. This may be a read error: a much more frequent sequence differs by one nucleotide. The V call is TRBV27, the J call TRBJ2-7, with TRBD1 matching over 8 bases. The germline V gene encodes CDR1 MNHEY and CDR2 SMNVEV (reference sequence). V lost 5 bases and J lost 3; bases outside the gene matches: 6. This CDR3 has 14 amino acids. The CDR3 sequence: CASSPWDRLYEQYF. CDR3 sequence (DNA): TGTGCCAGCAGTCCATGGGACAGGCTCTACGAGCAGTACTTC.

In the case of this clone: At one of its ends the junction is not consistent with the germline gene, which may arise from a read error. This chain uses TRBV6-1 with TRBJ2-7, with a weak D call TRBD2 (5 bases). Germline CDR1 MNHNS, CDR2 SASEGT. The CDR3 is made up of 15 amino acids. The CDR3 nucleotides are TGTGCCACCAGTCACTACGGAGGCCCCCAAGACGAGCAGTACTTC. Its translation is CATSHYGGPQDEQYF.

This clone has at least ten counts. The V and J genes are TRBV13 and TRBJ2-3; D ambiguous. Trimming removed 3 bases from V and 4 bases from J, with 14 bases in between. This CDR3 region has 15 residues. Germline CDR1 reads PRHDT; CDR2 reads FYEKMQ (reference sequence). This chain's CDR3 is CASSLGSRGADTQYF. CDR3 bases: TGTGCCAGCAGCTTGGGGTCTCGCGGAGCAGATACGCAGTATTTT. Using reference TRBV13 and TRBJ2-3 for the parts outside the CDR3, the full variable domain is AAGVIQSPRHLIKEKRETATLKCYPIPRHDTVYWYQQGPGQDPQFLISFYEKMQSDKGSIPDRFSAQQFSDYHSELNMSSLELGDSALYFCASSLGSRGADTQYFGPGTRLTVL.

This chain links TRBV20-1 with TRBJ2-5; D perhaps matches TRBD2 (6 bases). There are 13 residues in the CDR3. V lost 4 bases and J 4 bases, leaving 13 bases between the germline ends. From germline, CDR1 is DFQATT and CDR2 SNEGSKA (reference sequence). The CDR3, as DNA: TGCAGTGCTACCCCAGCGGGCTTAGAGACCCAGTACTTC. It codes for CSATPAGLETQYF.

At least ten counts were recorded for this clone. The rearrangement joins TRBV5-1 to TRBJ1-2, with a weak D call TRBD1 (5 bases). Germline V gene data show CDR1 as SGHRS and CDR2 as YFSETQ. V was shortened by 0 bases and J by 4 bases, with 10 bases between the two germline ends. This CDR3 region has 14 residues. The CDR3 nucleotides are TGCGCCAGCAGCTTGGCCCAGGGAGGCTATGGCTACACCTTC. It encodes CASSLAQGGYGYTF.

Ten or more counts support this clone. The chain uses TRBV3-1 and TRBJ2-7, with D tentatively TRBD1 or TRBD2 (7 bases each). The V and J ends lost 1 base and 3 bases respectively, with 13 bases between them. Germline V CDR1 and CDR2: LGHDT, YNNKEL (reference sequence). The CDR3 spans 15 residues. The CDR3 DNA reads TGTGCCAGCAGCCAAGGGGGGGGACAGTTCTACGAGCAGTACTTC. Its translation: CASSQGGGQFYEQYF.

This clone was detected many times. The CDR3 DNA reads as TGCAGTGCTGAACTACCTAGGGGGTCCCTCGAATACGAGCAGTACTTC. This sequence encodes CSAELPRGSLEYEQYF. V and J are TRBV20-1 and TRBJ2-7; D may be TRBD1 (6 bases). Germline lookup yields CDR1 DFQATT and CDR2 SNEGSKA (reference sequence). This CDR3 comprises 16 residues. Trimming left V 5 bases short and J 4 bases short, with 24 bases between.

This CDR3 reads CASSLMLAGVGETQYF. The CDR3 DNA reads TGCGCCAGCAGCTTGATGTTAGCGGGAGTCGGGGAGACCCAGTACTTC. V and J are TRBV5-1 and TRBJ2-5; 9 bases align to TRBD2. This CDR3 has 16 residues. Germline V gives CDR1 SGHRS, CDR2 YFSETQ. The V and J ends lost 1 base and 5 bases, in that order; junction bases with no gene match: 9.

Only a few counts were recorded for this clone. The gene calls are TRBV6-4 and TRBJ2-7; tentatively, D is TRBD2 (6 bases). This CDR3 has 13 amino acids. Germline V CDR1 and CDR2: MRHNA, SNTAGT. V was trimmed by 2 bases and J by 4 bases, leaving 9 bases between them. Here the CDR3 reads CASSDRGGYEQYF. In nucleotides, the CDR3 is TGTGCCAGCAGTGACAGGGGAGGTTACGAGCAGTACTTC.

This clone was counted many times. J is TRBJ1-2 and V is TRBV27; D remains ambiguous. Trimming stripped 10 bases from V and 6 bases from J, with 21 bases between. Looked up from germline, CDR1 is MNHEY and CDR2 is SMNVEV (reference sequence). The CDR3 loop spans 14 amino acids. The CDR3 DNA follows: TGTGCCACCTACGACCGATACTCGCCTAATGGCTACACCTTC. This gives the protein CATYDRYSPNGYTF.

This clone was seen at least ten times. The J gene is TRBJ2-1, the V gene TRBV14; 7 bases align to TRBD2. Trimming removed 1 base from V and 4 bases from J; junction bases left unmatched: 7. There are 16 residues in the CDR3. CDR1 is SGHDN and CDR2 is FVKESK in the germline V gene. This CDR3 is CASSQVRDYPYNEQFF. In DNA form, the CDR3 reads TGTGCCAGCAGCCAAGTCCGGGACTACCCGTACAATGAGCAGTTCTTC.

This clone was recorded a few times. This sequence joins TRBV6-1 and TRBJ2-3; TRBD2 is a possible D gene (7 bases). The germline CDR1 and CDR2 sequences are MNHNS and SASEGT. This CDR3 is built from 14 residues. V shed 10 bases and J shed 3 bases, with 17 bases lying between them. CDR3 DNA sequence: TGTGCCACCGTGGCCGGGGGGCCGACAGATACGCAGTATTTT. Amino acid sequence: CATVAGGPTDTQYF.

This clone was recorded at least ten times. V usage is TRBV5-4 and J usage is TRBJ1-3; D gene unclear. The CDR3 contains 15 residues. V was shortened by 3 bases and J by 0 bases, with 10 bases between the two germline ends. Germline CDR1 and CDR2: SGHNT and YYREEE (reference sequence). The CDR3 region is CASSSAEVSGNTIYF. For the CDR3, the DNA is TGTGCCAGCAGCTCAGCTGAGGTCTCTGGAAACACCATATATTTT.

This clone occurred many times. The rearrangement uses TRBV7-2 and TRBJ2-1, with unresolved D. V was pared by 5 bases and J by 2 bases, with 7 bases between. Germline V gives CDR1 SGHTA, CDR2 FQGNSA. The CDR3 covers 13 residues. CDR3 loop: CASSGLTYNEQFF. Here the CDR3 DNA reads TGTGCCAGCAGCGGGTTGACCTACAATGAGCAGTTCTTC.

This clone was counted a few times. It may be a read error: a sequence one base away is much more abundant. The chain carries TRBV20-1 and TRBJ2-3; TRBD2 aligns across 9 bases. CDR1 DFQATT and CDR2 SNEGSKA come from the germline V gene (reference sequence). The J segment lost 3 bases and the V segment lost 7 bases, leaving 11 bases of the junction unmatched. The CDR3 is made up of 15 amino acids. The CDR3 bases are TGCAGTGGCTACCAGCCTAGCGGGACAACAGATACGCAGTATTTT. This encodes CSGYQPSGTTDTQYF.

This clone has at least ten counts. The rearrangement links TRBV28 to TRBJ1-6; D not certain. Trimming removed 4 bases at V and 14 bases at J, with 12 bases between. The CDR3 contains 12 residues. The V gene's germline CDR1 is MDHEN and CDR2 SYDVKM. The CDR3 is CASSSNFLALHF. In DNA, the CDR3 is TGTGCCAGCAGTTCTAACTTCCTTGCCCTCCACTTT.

To note about this clone: The junction differs from germline at one of its ends, possibly a read error. The J gene is TRBJ1-1, the V gene TRBV9; D may be TRBD1 (5 bases). The CDR3 consists of 17 residues. Germline values: CDR1 SGDLS, CDR2 YYNGEE. The CDR3 protein is CAISVDGDPRRGTEAFF. In DNA, the CDR3 is TGTGCCATCAGCGTAGATGGGGACCCCCGGCGCGGCACTGAAGCTTTCTTT.

On this clone: One end of the junction fails to match germline, which may point to a read error. The V call is TRBV24-1, the J call TRBJ1-5, with 8 bases aligning to TRBD1. Germline V gene sequence: CDR1 KGHDR, CDR2 SFDVKD. This CDR3 has 15 amino acids. The CDR3 DNA follows: TGTGCCACCAGTGATGCGGCAGGGGGCAATCAGCCTGAGTATTTT. Translating gives CATSDAAGGNQPEYF.

V usage is TRBV11-1 and J usage is TRBJ2-3; D is perhaps TRBD2 (5 bases). The V gene's germline CDR1 is SGHAT and CDR2 FQDESV (reference sequence). The CDR3 loop spans 15 amino acids. The V end was cut by 0 bases, the J end by 6 bases, with 13 bases between. The CDR3 coding sequence is TGTGCCAGCAGCTTAGCTCGGGTCCCGGGGGATACGCAGTATTTT. As protein: CASSLARVPGDTQYF. Based on the CDR3 plus reference TRBV11-1 and TRBJ2-3, the full variable domain is EAEVAQSPRYKITEKSQAVAFWCDPISGHATLYWYRQILGQGPELLVQFQDESVVDDSQLPKDRFSAERLKGVDSTLKIQPAELGDSAMYLCASSLARVPGDTQYFGPGTRLTVL.